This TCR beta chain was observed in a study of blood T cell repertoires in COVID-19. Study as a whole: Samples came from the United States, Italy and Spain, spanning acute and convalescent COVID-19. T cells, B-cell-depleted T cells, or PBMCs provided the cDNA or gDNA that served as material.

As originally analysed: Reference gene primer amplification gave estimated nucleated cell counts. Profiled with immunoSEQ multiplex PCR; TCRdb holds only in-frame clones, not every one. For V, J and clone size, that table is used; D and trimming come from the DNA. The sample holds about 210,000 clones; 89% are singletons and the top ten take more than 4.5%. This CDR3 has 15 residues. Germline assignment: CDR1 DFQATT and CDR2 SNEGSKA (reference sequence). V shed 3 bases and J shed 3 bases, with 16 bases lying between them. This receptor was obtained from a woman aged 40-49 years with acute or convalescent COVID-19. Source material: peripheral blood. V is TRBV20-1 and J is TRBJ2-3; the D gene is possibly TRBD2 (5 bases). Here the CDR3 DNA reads TGCAGTGCTAGTGGGCCCGCGGGCGGGACAGATACGCAGTATTTT. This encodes CSASGPAGGTDTQYF.